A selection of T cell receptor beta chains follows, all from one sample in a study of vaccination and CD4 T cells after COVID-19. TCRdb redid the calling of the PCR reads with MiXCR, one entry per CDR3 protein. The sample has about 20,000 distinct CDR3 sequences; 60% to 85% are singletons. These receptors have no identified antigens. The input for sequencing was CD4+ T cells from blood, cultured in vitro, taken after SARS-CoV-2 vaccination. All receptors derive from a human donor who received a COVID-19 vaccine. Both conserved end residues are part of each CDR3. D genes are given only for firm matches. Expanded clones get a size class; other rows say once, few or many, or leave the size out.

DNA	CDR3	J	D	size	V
TGTGCCAGCAGTTCCGACAGGGGGAACTATGGCTACACCTTC	CASSSDRGNYGYTF	TRBJ1-2	TRBD1	NA	TRBV2
TGTGCCAGCAGCCCGGGGTTCTCTGGAAACACCATATATTTT	CASSPGFSGNTIYF	TRBJ1-3	NA	NA	TRBV6-1
TGTGCCGGGGGCCTCTACGAGCAGTACTTC	CAGGLYEQYF	TRBJ2-7	NA	NA	TRBV30
TGCGCCAGCAGCTCGAGGCCAGGGTACCAAGAGACCCAGTACTTC	CASSSRPGYQETQYF	TRBJ2-5	NA	NA	TRBV5-1
TGTGCCAGCGGGGGGGCGAGCGGCTCCACAGATACGCAGTATTTT	CASGGASGSTDTQYF	TRBJ2-3	NA	NA	TRBV6-1
TGTGCCAGCAGCTCAAGGACAGGGGCTGGAAACTATGGCTACACCTTC	CASSSRTGAGNYGYTF	TRBJ1-2	TRBD1	NA	TRBV7-2
TGTGCCAGCAGCCACAGCAGACCGAGCTCCTATAATTCACCCCTCCACTTT	CASSHSRPSSYNSPLHF	TRBJ1-6	NA	NA	TRBV3-1
TGTGCCATCAGTATCGGAGGTCGAAGGACAGATACGCAGTATTTT	CAISIGGRRTDTQYF	TRBJ2-3	NA	NA	TRBV10-3
TGTGCCAGCAGTGGGCTCCAGGGCAATCAGCCCCAGCATTTT	CASSGLQGNQPQHF	TRBJ1-5	NA	NA	TRBV2
TGTGCCAGCAGTTTAAGGCAGGGTCCCACTGAAGCTTTCTTT	CASSLRQGPTEAFF	TRBJ1-1	NA	NA	TRBV12-3/TRBV12-4
TGTGCCTGGAGTATCTTGGATAACACTGAAGCTTTCTTT	CAWSILDNTEAFF	TRBJ1-1	NA	NA	TRBV30
TGTGCCAGTAGGTCCCCGGGTCAGACCTTGAAAGGCTATGGCTACACCTTC	CASRSPGQTLKGYGYTF	TRBJ1-2	NA	few	TRBV19
TGTGCCAGCAGCACGGGCCTGCTGAATGGCTACACCTTC	CASSTGLLNGYTF	TRBJ1-2	NA	NA	TRBV7-2
TGTGCCACCAGTGAACAGGGACGGCGTAAGGGACAGCCCCAGCATTTT	CATSEQGRRKGQPQHF	TRBJ1-5	NA	NA	TRBV24-1
TGTGCCAGCAGTGCTCGGCGGGGAGGGTATGGCTACACCTTC	CASSARRGGYGYTF	TRBJ1-2	NA	NA	TRBV6-1
TGTGCCAGCAGTTTAACGTTAGGCGGTTTCCGTCCTAAAACTGAAGCTTTCTTT	CASSLTLGGFRPKTEAFF	TRBJ1-1	NA	once	TRBV12-3/TRBV12-4
TGTGCCAGCAGTTCGAGGGGTTCCTATAATTCACCCCTCCACTTT	CASSSRGSYNSPLHF	TRBJ1-6	NA	NA	TRBV12-3/TRBV12-4
TGCAGTGCTAGAGATGGCAGGGGATCCGGCTACACCTTC	CSARDGRGSGYTF	TRBJ1-2	NA	NA	TRBV20-1
TGCAGTGCCTCGGGGGGGGAGGGCTACACCTTC	CSASGGEGYTF	TRBJ1-2	NA	NA	TRBV20-1
TGCGCCAGCAGCCCTGCAGGGCTGAGCTCCTATAATTCACCCCTCCACTTT	CASSPAGLSSYNSPLHF	TRBJ1-6	NA	NA	TRBV5-1
TGTGCCACCAGCAGAGAACTAGAAGAGACCCAGTACTTC	CATSRELEETQYF	TRBJ2-5	NA	few	TRBV15
TGTGCCAGCAGCCTAGCTGGACAGGGGGGGGTCTATGGCTACACCTTC	CASSLAGQGGVYGYTF	TRBJ1-2	TRBD1	NA	TRBV5-4
TGTGCCTGGCGAAGAGGCACACAGATGAATGGCTACACCTTC	CAWRRGTQMNGYTF	TRBJ1-2	NA	few	TRBV30
TGTGCCACCAGTGAGGGGGAGTCGAATCAGCCCCAGCATTTT	CATSEGESNQPQHF	TRBJ1-5	NA	NA	TRBV24-1
TGCAGTGCTTTACCCGCTAGCGGGGTCCAACAAGAGACCCAGTACTTC	CSALPASGVQQETQYF	TRBJ2-5	TRBD2	few	TRBV20-1
TGCAGTGCTAGAGGGCCCGAGATGGCCTATGGCTACACCTTC	CSARGPEMAYGYTF	TRBJ1-2	NA	NA	TRBV20-1
TGTGGCACCAGCAGAGACAGGGTCCCAGAGACCCAGTACTTC	CGTSRDRVPETQYF	TRBJ2-5	TRBD1	NA	TRBV15
TGTGCCAGCACATTAGGGGGCCTCACCGGGGAGCTGTTTTTT	CASTLGGLTGELFF	TRBJ2-2	TRBD1	NA	TRBV12-3/TRBV12-4
TGTGCCAGCAGCCCGAAGACAGGGGTCGATCACGGGGAGCTGTTTTTT	CASSPKTGVDHGELFF	TRBJ2-2	TRBD1	NA	TRBV7-3
TGTGCCAGCAGTGGTAGTTGGGGGGGGAGCGGCACTGTCGGCTACACCTTC	CASSGSWGGSGTVGYTF	TRBJ1-2	NA	NA	TRBV2
TGTGCCAGCACCTCTGGAAACACCATATATTTT	CASTSGNTIYF	TRBJ1-3	NA	NA	TRBV7-2
TGTGCCAGCAGGAAGGGGGGGCGAGCCACAGATACGCAGTATTTT	CASRKGGRATDTQYF	TRBJ2-3	NA	NA	TRBV7-2
TGTGCCAGCAGGTCCCCTAATGGGGAGCTGTTTTTT	CASRSPNGELFF	TRBJ2-2	NA	NA	TRBV7-2
TGTGCCAGTAGTATCTCGGCAGGGGGCCAGGGTCAGCCCCAGCATTTT	CASSISAGGQGQPQHF	TRBJ1-5	TRBD1	once	TRBV19
TGTGCCAGCTCACCGGAATCAGAGGGAGGAAATGAGCAGTTCTTC	CASSPESEGGNEQFF	TRBJ2-1	NA	NA	TRBV18
TGCGCCAGCAGAAGGACAGTAAATTCACCCCTCCACTTT	CASRRTVNSPLHF	TRBJ1-6	NA	NA	TRBV5-1
TGTGCCAGCAGAGACGGGGGGGTGGAGACCCAGTACTTC	CASRDGGVETQYF	TRBJ2-5	TRBD2	NA	TRBV6-1
TGTGCCAGCAGCCATTTTGCGGGGGAGCGCACCGGGGAGCTGTTTTTT	CASSHFAGERTGELFF	TRBJ2-2	TRBD2	NA	TRBV4-2
TGTGCCAGCACCCTCCTCGGGGGGGACTATGGCTACACCTTC	CASTLLGGDYGYTF	TRBJ1-2	NA	NA	TRBV6-1
TGTGCCACCAGTGATCCATCAGGGGTCCAAGAGACCCAGTACTTC	CATSDPSGVQETQYF	TRBJ2-5	NA	few	TRBV24-1
TGTGCCAGTAGAACCGGGACAGGGCCAGCGGGCTACACCTTC	CASRTGTGPAGYTF	TRBJ1-2	TRBD1	NA	TRBV19
TGTGCCAGCAGTCTGTACGCCTACGAGCAGTACTTC	CASSLYAYEQYF	TRBJ2-7	NA	once	TRBV6-1
TGCAGTGCTTGGGGGTTTGGGCGGGAGACCCAGTACTTC	CSAWGFGRETQYF	TRBJ2-5	NA	NA	TRBV20-1
TGTGCCTGGAGTGTACGGGGAGGAGGACTGAATTCACCCCTCCACTTT	CAWSVRGGGLNSPLHF	TRBJ1-6	NA	NA	TRBV30
TGTGCCACCAAGTCGGTGGGGCAGGCCAGGGACGAGCAGTACTTC	CATKSVGQARDEQYF	TRBJ2-7	NA	NA	TRBV19
TGTGCCAGCAGCTTGGTATTCGGAGTCGTAGCCAAAAACATTCAGTACTTC	CASSLVFGVVAKNIQYF	TRBJ2-4	NA	few	TRBV5-6
TGTGCCAGCAGCTTGACGAGGGCCCCCGGGACCCAGTACTTC	CASSLTRAPGTQYF	TRBJ2-5	NA	NA	TRBV5-4
TGTGCCAGCAGTGTGGCGGGGGCAACGAGTGAGCAGTTCTTC	CASSVAGATSEQFF	TRBJ2-1	NA	once	TRBV6-1
TGTGCCAGCAGCCGGGCCGGGACAGGGGCGAACACCATATATTTT	CASSRAGTGANTIYF	TRBJ1-3	TRBD1	few	TRBV27
TGTGCCAGCAGAGTTACAGGAGGGAATGGCTACACCTTC	CASRVTGGNGYTF	TRBJ1-2	NA	once	TRBV2
TGTGCCAGCAATAATACCCCGGGACAGGGGTTTGGGACTATTGAAGCTTTCTTT	CASNNTPGQGFGTIEAFF	TRBJ1-1	TRBD1	NA	TRBV6-1
TGTGCCAGCAGCAGGACAGGGGGCCAAGAGACCCAGTACTTC	CASSRTGGQETQYF	TRBJ2-5	TRBD1	NA	TRBV7-2
TGTGCCAGCAGTAAGGACAGAGTAGCCAAAAACATTCAGTACTTC	CASSKDRVAKNIQYF	TRBJ2-4	NA	NA	TRBV12-3/TRBV12-4
TGTGCCAGCAGCCACACAGGGGACGAGCAGTACTTC	CASSHTGDEQYF	TRBJ2-7	TRBD1	NA	TRBV7-8
TGTGCCAGCAGCAGGGACAGGAGTCAAGCTAACTATGGCTACACCTTC	CASSRDRSQANYGYTF	TRBJ1-2	NA	NA	TRBV21-1